This entry lists 3 T cell receptor beta chains sequenced from one sample in a study of lymphopenia after photon versus proton radiotherapy. Clones were read by immunoSEQ multiplex PCR, and TCRdb kept only the in-frame ones, dropping some. The sample has 40,000 or so clones; approximately 90% are singletons. Sequenced here: peripheral blood, sampled from a patient treated with photon-based radiotherapy. These receptors were obtained from a man in his sixties with cholangiocarcinoma.

This chain joins TRBV5-1 and TRBJ2-3; the D gene is possibly TRBD1 (5 bases). The V and J ends lost 4 bases and 1 base respectively, with 13 bases between them. The CDR3 covers 15 residues. CDR1 is SGHRS and CDR2 is YFSETQ in the germline V gene. The CDR3 sequence: CASSPQGKRTDTQYF. CDR3 DNA sequence: TGCGCCAGCAGCCCGCAGGGAAAGCGCACAGATACGCAGTATTTT.

This chain joins TRBV6-1 and TRBJ2-2; D gene ambiguous. Germline V gives CDR1 MNHNS, CDR2 SASEGT. V was clipped by 2 bases and J by 5 bases, with 12 bases between them. The CDR3 sequence is 15 residues long. CDR3 residues: CASSEFGVGTGELFF. The CDR3 DNA is TGTGCCAGCAGTGAATTTGGGGTGGGGACCGGGGAGCTGTTTTTT.

V and J are TRBV9 and TRBJ1-4; 7 nucleotides agree with TRBD1. The CDR3 is made up of 14 amino acids. With V trimmed by 1 base and J by 5 bases, 2 bases remained unmatched. Germline assignment: CDR1 SGDLS and CDR2 YYNGEE. The CDR3 here is CASSVLDRNEKLFF. The CDR3 DNA reads as TGTGCCAGCAGCGTACTGGACAGGAATGAAAAACTGTTTTTT.